This TCR beta chain was captured by sequencing in a study of Graves' ophthalmopathy and Graves' hyperthyroidism. General observations from the study: Most clonotypes expanded in thyroid above 0.001 frequency were present in blood too.

RNA transcripts were the template, and TCR beta CDR3 regions were amplified from them. Second-round multiplex PCR came after a first-round RT-PCR that employed HTBI primers. MiXCR, run by TCRdb on the multiplex PCR reads, gives a single entry per CDR3 protein. The sample records tens of thousands of distinct CDR3 sequences, around 52% being singletons. As concerns this clonotype: Its antigen is unidentified. The limits of the CDR3 on the DNA are not certain, so only TCRdb's listed CDR3 is given.

Certain patients, namely those with other autoimmune diseases, uncontrolled infections, pregnancy or lactation, were excluded. Input material: peripheral blood. This clonotype originated in an adult man with Graves' ophthalmopathy.

The CDR3 loop reads CAGSLEGYGCTF. The chain uses TRBV12-3 or TRBV12-4 and TRBJ1-2. Both ends counted, the CDR3 spans 12 residues.